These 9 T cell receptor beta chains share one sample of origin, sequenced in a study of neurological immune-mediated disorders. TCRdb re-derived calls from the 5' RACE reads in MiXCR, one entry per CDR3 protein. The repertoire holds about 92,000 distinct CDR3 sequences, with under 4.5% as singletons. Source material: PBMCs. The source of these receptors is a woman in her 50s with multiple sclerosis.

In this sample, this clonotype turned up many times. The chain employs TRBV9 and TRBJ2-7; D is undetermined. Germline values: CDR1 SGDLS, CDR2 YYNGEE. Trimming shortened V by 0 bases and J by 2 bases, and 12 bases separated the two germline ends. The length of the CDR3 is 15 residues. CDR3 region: CASSVGYKGAYEQYF. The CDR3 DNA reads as TGTGCCAGCAGCGTAGGTTATAAGGGTGCCTACGAGCAGTACTTC.

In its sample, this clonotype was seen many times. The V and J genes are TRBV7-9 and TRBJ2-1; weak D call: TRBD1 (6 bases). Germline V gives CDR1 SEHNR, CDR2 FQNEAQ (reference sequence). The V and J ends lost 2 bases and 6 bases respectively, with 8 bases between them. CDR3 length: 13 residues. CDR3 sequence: CASSLPGANEQFF. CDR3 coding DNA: TGTGCCAGCAGCTTACCAGGGGCCAATGAGCAGTTCTTC.

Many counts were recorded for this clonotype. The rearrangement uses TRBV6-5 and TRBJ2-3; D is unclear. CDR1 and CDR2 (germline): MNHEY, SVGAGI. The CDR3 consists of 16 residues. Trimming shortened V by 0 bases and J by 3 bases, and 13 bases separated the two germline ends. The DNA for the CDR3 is TGTGCCAGCAGTTACTCCTTAGCTAGTGCTACAGATACGCAGTATTTT. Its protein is CASSYSLASATDTQYF.

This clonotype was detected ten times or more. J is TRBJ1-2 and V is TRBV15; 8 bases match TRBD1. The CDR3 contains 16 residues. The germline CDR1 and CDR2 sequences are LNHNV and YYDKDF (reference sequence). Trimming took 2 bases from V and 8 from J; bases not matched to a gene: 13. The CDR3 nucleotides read TGTGCCACCAGCAGAAACCTTGCGACAGGGGTTGACGGCTACACCTTC. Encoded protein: CATSRNLATGVDGYTF.

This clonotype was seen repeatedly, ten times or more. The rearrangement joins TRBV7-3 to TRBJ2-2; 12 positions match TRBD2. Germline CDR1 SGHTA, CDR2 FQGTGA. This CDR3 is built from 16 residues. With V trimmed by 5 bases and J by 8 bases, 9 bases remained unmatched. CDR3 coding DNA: TGTGCCAGCAGCCTGCGGACTAGCGGGGTTGGTGGGGAGCTGTTTTTT. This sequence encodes CASSLRTSGVGGELFF.

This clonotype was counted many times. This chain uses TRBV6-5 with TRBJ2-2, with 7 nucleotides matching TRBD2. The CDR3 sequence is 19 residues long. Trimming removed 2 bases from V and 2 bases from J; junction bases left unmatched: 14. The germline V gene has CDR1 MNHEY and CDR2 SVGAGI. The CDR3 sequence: CASSYRGWGLADNTGELFF. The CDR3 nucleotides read TGTGCCAGCAGTTACCGGGGTTGGGGTCTAGCGGATAACACCGGGGAGCTGTTTTTT.

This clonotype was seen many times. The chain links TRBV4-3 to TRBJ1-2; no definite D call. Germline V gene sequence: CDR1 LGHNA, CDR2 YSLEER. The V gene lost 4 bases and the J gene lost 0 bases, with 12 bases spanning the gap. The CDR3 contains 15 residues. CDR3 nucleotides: TGCGCCAGCAGCCCGTCGGCCAGGACTAACTATGGCTACACCTTC. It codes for CASSPSARTNYGYTF.

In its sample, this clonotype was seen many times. The CDR3 region is CASSLLGGDTGELFF. The CDR3 DNA follows: TGCGCCAGCAGCTTGCTTGGGGGTGACACCGGGGAGCTGTTTTTT. The genes are TRBV5-1 and TRBJ2-2; D may correspond to TRBD1 or TRBD2 (5 bases each). V lost 1 base, J lost 3 bases, and 10 bases lay in between. This CDR3 has 15 amino acids. Germline-derived CDR1 and CDR2 are SGHRS and YFSETQ.

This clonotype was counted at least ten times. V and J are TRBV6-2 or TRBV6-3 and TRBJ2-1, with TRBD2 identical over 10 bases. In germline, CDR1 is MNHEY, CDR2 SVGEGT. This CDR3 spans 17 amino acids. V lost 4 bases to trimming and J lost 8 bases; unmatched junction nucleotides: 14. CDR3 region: CASSLNLQRGGLDEQFF. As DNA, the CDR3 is TGTGCCAGCAGTTTGAACTTACAGCGGGGGGGCCTCGATGAGCAGTTCTTC.